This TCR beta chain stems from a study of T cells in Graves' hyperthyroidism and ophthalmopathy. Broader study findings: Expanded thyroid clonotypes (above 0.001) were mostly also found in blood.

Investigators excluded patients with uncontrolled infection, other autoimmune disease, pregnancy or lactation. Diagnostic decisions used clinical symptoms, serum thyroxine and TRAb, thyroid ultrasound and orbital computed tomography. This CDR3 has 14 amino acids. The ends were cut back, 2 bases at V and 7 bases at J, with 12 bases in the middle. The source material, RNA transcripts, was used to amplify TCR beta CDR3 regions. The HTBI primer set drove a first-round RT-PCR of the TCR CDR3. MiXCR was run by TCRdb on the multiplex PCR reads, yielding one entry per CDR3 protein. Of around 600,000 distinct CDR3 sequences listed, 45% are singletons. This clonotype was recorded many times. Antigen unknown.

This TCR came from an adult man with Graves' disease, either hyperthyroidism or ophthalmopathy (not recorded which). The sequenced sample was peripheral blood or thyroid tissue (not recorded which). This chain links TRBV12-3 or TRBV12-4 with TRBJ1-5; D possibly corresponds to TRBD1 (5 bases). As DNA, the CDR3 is TGTGCCAGCAGTTTACAAGGGGCCGACCAGCCCCAGCATTTT. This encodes CASSLQGADQPQHF.